The 21 T cell receptor beta chains given below trace back to one sample, sequenced in a study of untreated major depressive disorder. Study findings and constraints: Depressed patients' CD4+ T cells carried increased TRBV05-01 (Vbeta 5.1) usage versus control CD4+ T cells.

Antigens for these TCRs are unknown. Sequencing used immunoSEQ multiplex PCR; TCRdb keeps in-frame clones, though not all of them. The sample holds roughly 14,000 clones; approximately 91% are singletons and the top ten take less than 0.9%. Source material: CD4+ T cells from PBMCs. The receptor source for this set is a young man with major depressive disorder.

The CDR3 DNA sequence: TGTGCCAGCAGTGACCGAGGGGGAAACACCATATATTTT. It is translated as CASSDRGGNTIYF. This chain links TRBV28 with TRBJ1-3; D is undetermined. The V end was cut by 5 bases, the J end by 4 bases, with 9 bases between. Per germline, CDR1 MDHEN and CDR2 SYDVKM. CDR3 size: 13 residues.

The chain uses TRBV2 and TRBJ2-3; D gene ambiguous. The germline CDR1 and CDR2 sequences are SNHLY and FYNNEI. Deletions cut 6 bases from V and 2 bases from J, with 9 bases between. CDR3 length equals 13 residues. As DNA, the CDR3 is TGTGCCAGCAGGGGTGGGGTCACAGATACGCAGTATTTT. Its translation is CASRGGVTDTQYF.

V and J are TRBV6-6 and TRBJ1-6; TRBD1 matches 9 bases. J gave up 7 bases and V 2 bases, and 0 bases lay outside the gene matches. Germline V lookup: CDR1 MNHNY, CDR2 SVGAGI (reference sequence). The CDR3 contains 14 residues. DNA for the CDR3: TGTGCCAGCAGTTACGACAGGGGGAATTCACCCCTCCACTTT. Amino acids: CASSYDRGNSPLHF.

This chain uses TRBV2 with TRBJ2-2; 11 bases match TRBD2. V lost 6 bases and J lost 6; bases outside the gene matches: 6. This CDR3 spans 15 amino acids. Germline assignment: CDR1 SNHLY and CDR2 FYNNEI. CDR3 nucleotides: TGTGCCAGCAGGGCTACTAGCGGGGGAGCCGGGGAGCTGTTTTTT. Translating it yields CASRATSGGAGELFF.

The chain combines TRBV11-3 with TRBJ2-6, with D possibly TRBD2 on 5 matching bases. V was cut by 5 bases and J by 2 bases, with 10 bases left in between. In germline, CDR1 is SGHNT, CDR2 YENEEA. The CDR3 is 15 amino acids. Here the CDR3 DNA reads TGTGCCAGCAGCCCGAACGGGGCTGGGGCCAACGTCCTGACTTTC. Its translation: CASSPNGAGANVLTF.

This clone was detected once. The chain is built from TRBV2 and TRBJ1-1; maybe TRBD1 (6 bases). Germline V gene sequence: CDR1 SNHLY, CDR2 FYNNEI. V dropped 6 bases and J dropped 2 bases, with 13 bases sitting between them. This CDR3 is 14 amino acids long. The CDR3 spells CASRGTGKNTEAFF. CDR3 nucleotide sequence: TGTGCCAGCAGGGGAACAGGGAAAAACACTGAAGCTTTCTTT. The complete variable domain, with remaining parts taken from reference TRBV2 and TRBJ1-1, reads EPEVTQTPSHQVTQMGQEVILRCVPISNHLYFYWYRQILGQKVEFLVSFYNNEISEKSEIFDDQFSVERPDGSNFTLKIRSTKLEDSAMYFCASRGTGKNTEAFFGQGTRLTVV.

V gene TRBV4-2 combines with J gene TRBJ1-2; D remains ambiguous. CDR1 is LGHNA and CDR2 is YNFKEQ in the germline V gene. The CDR3 runs to 15 residues. V dropped 0 bases and J dropped 4 bases, with 12 bases sitting between them. This chain's CDR3 is CASSQDSTVSYGYTF. CDR3 in DNA: TGTGCCAGCAGCCAAGACTCGACTGTGTCCTATGGCTACACCTTC.

The rearrangement joins TRBV5-6 to TRBJ1-1, with D tentatively TRBD1 (6 bases). The CDR3 contains 14 residues. Trimming removed 2 bases at V and 6 bases at J, with 14 bases between. Germline V gene sequence: CDR1 SGHDT, CDR2 YYEEEE. The CDR3 nucleotides are TGTGCCAGCAGCTTTTTAGACCAGGGGCCTGAAGCTTTCTTT. Amino acid sequence: CASSFLDQGPEAFF. Using reference TRBV5-6 and TRBJ1-1 for the parts outside the CDR3, the full variable domain is DAGVTQSPTHLIKTRGQQVTLRCSPKSGHDTVSWYQQALGQGPQFIFQYYEEEERQRGNFPDRFSGHQFPNYSSELNVNALLLGDSALYLCASSFLDQGPEAFFGQGTRLTVV.

The chain is built from TRBV2 and TRBJ1-4, with D unclear. In germline, CDR1 is SNHLY, CDR2 FYNNEI. CDR3 length: 14 amino acids. The germline V and J ends were trimmed by 3 bases and 8 bases, with 13 bases remaining between them. This chain's CDR3 is CASSEGRIVEKLFF. The CDR3, as DNA: TGTGCCAGCAGTGAGGGCAGGATAGTGGAAAAACTGTTTTTT.

The chain joins TRBV28 to TRBJ1-1, with 8 nucleotides matching TRBD1. The CDR3 sequence is 17 residues long. V was clipped by 5 bases and J by 4 bases; unmatched bases: 15. Germline V CDR1 and CDR2: MDHEN, SYDVKM. CDR3 amino acids: CASSGPGQVSSSTEAFF. The CDR3 DNA sequence: TGTGCCAGCAGTGGTCCGGGACAGGTTAGTTCGAGCACTGAAGCTTTCTTT.

The table lists this clone with a count of one. The chain joins TRBV7-8 to TRBJ2-1, with 10 bases fitting TRBD2. Trimming took 1 base from V and 3 from J; bases not matched to a gene: 3. The CDR3 consists of 16 residues. Germline-derived CDR1 and CDR2 are SGHVS and FQNEAQ. The CDR3 loop is CASSLGRLAGYNEQFF. The CDR3 DNA is TGTGCCAGCAGCTTAGGGCGACTAGCGGGCTACAATGAGCAGTTCTTC. The complete variable domain, with remaining parts taken from reference TRBV7-8 and TRBJ2-1, reads GAGVSQSPRYKVAKRGQDVALRCDPISGHVSLFWYQQALGQGPEFLTYFQNEAQLDKSGLPSDRFFAERPEGSVSTLKIQRTQQEDSAVYLCASSLGRLAGYNEQFFGPGTRLTVL.

This clone has just a few counts. The chain combines TRBV5-4 with TRBJ2-7; D is uncertain. The CDR3 extends over 13 amino acids. Trimming took off 4 bases at V and 2 bases at J, with 10 bases between the two ends. CDR1 SGHNT and CDR2 YYREEE come from the germline V gene (reference sequence). CDR3 bases: TGTGCCAGCAGCATCGATCAAACCTACGAGCAGTACTTC. Translation: CASSIDQTYEQYF.

The rearrangement uses TRBV11-3 and TRBJ2-1, with TRBD2 as a possible D gene (6 bases). Deletions cut 3 bases from V and 7 bases from J, with 16 bases between. The CDR3 is 15 residues long. In germline, CDR1 is SGHNT, CDR2 YENEEA. The CDR3 bases are TGTGCCAGCAGCTTCTCCACCGGGACTGAGAATGAGCAGTTCTTC. The encoded protein is CASSFSTGTENEQFF.

The chain has TRBV4-2 and TRBJ1-4, with D possibly being TRBD1 (6 bases). The CDR3 loop spans 15 amino acids. CDR1 and CDR2 from the germline V gene are LGHNA and YNFKEQ. Trimming shortened V by 0 bases and J by 7 bases, and 12 bases separated the two germline ends. DNA of the CDR3: TGTGCCAGCAGCCAAGATGGGACACTGAGTGAAAAACTGTTTTTT. This gives the protein CASSQDGTLSEKLFF.

This chain joins TRBV7-2 and TRBJ2-3; TRBD1 is a possible D gene (6 bases). The germline V gene has CDR1 SGHTA and CDR2 FQGNSA. The CDR3 has 16 amino acids. V gave up 0 bases and J gave up 4 bases, with 14 bases separating them. The CDR3 sequence: CASSLAGTGYSDTQYF. The CDR3 nucleotides read TGTGCCAGCAGCTTAGCCGGTACAGGGTATTCAGATACGCAGTATTTT.

The chain links TRBV6-1 to TRBJ1-6; 9 nucleotides line up with TRBD1. J lost 9 bases, V lost 1 base, and 4 bases had no gene match. From germline, CDR1 is MNHNS and CDR2 SASEGT. This CDR3 has 15 residues. CDR3 sequence: CASSEGGTGSSPLHF. Written as DNA, the CDR3 is TGTGCCAGCAGTGAAGGGGGGACAGGGAGTTCACCCCTCCACTTT.

The gene calls are TRBV2 and TRBJ1-4; no clear D gene. CDR3 length: 13 amino acids. The germline gives CDR1 SNHLY, CDR2 FYNNEI. With 10 bases removed from V and 7 bases from J, the gap between germline ends came to 16 bases. Here the CDR3 DNA reads TGTGCCACCACCCGGGTACTCTTTGAAAAACTGTTTTTT. It encodes CATTRVLFEKLFF.

CDR3 nucleotide sequence: TGTGCCAGCAGCCAAGAATGGGGACAGGGAGAGACCCAGTACTTC. Protein sequence: CASSQEWGQGETQYF. The chain has TRBV4-2 and TRBJ2-5; 9 nucleotides line up with TRBD1. Germline CDR1 and CDR2: LGHNA and YNFKEQ. CDR3 length: 15 residues. V trimming: 0 bases; J trimming: 4 bases; junction bases outside the gene matches: 3.

The chain combines TRBV4-2 with TRBJ2-5; TRBD2 agrees at 9 bases. The CDR3 covers 17 residues. Germline values: CDR1 LGHNA, CDR2 YNFKEQ. V was clipped by 0 bases and J by 0 bases; unmatched bases: 5. The chain's CDR3 is CASSQEVRGGYQETQYF. In DNA form, the CDR3 reads TGTGCCAGCAGCCAAGAGGTGCGGGGGGGGTACCAAGAGACCCAGTACTTC.

The chain has TRBV11-2 and TRBJ1-6; D call uncertain. This CDR3 region has 14 residues. V gave up 0 bases and J gave up 9 bases, with 9 bases separating them. Germline V gives CDR1 SGHAT, CDR2 FQNNGV. DNA of the CDR3: TGTGCCAGCAGCTTAGAGGGCAAGATTTCACCCCTCCACTTT. Protein: CASSLEGKISPLHF.

This chain links TRBV5-1 with TRBJ2-1; a weak D match, TRBD1 (6 bases). Germline CDR1 SGHRS, CDR2 YFSETQ. V lost 3 bases to trimming and J lost 9 bases, with 19 bases between them. The CDR3 length is 15 residues. DNA for the CDR3: TGCGCCAGCAGCTCCGGACAGTCCCCAGGCGGTGAGCAGTTCTTC. Its protein product is CASSSGQSPGGEQFF.